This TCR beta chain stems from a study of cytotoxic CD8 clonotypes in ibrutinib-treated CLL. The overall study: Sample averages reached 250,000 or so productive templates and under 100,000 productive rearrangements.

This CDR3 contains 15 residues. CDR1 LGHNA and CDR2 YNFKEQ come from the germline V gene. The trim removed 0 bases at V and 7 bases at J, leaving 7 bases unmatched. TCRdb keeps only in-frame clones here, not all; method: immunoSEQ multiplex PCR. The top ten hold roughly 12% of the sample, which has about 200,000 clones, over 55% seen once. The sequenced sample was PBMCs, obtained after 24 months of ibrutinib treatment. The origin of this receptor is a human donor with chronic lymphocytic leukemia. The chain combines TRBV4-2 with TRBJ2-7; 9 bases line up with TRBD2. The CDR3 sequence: CASSQERGGVGEQYF. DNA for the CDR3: TGTGCCAGCAGCCAAGAGCGGGGGGGTGTGGGGGAGCAGTACTTC.